This T cell receptor (beta chain) was obtained from a study of shared clonotypes between healthy human individuals (dated by TCRdb to about 2020). Looking at the study overall: The cohort comprised two women and three men aged 18 to 49 years. For each donor, CD4 naive and CD4 memory were each run on three plates, CD8 naive on two plates, and CD8 memory on one plate. To estimate repertoire size and how much clonotype sharing occurs between individuals, the study deeply sequenced the blood TCR repertoires of five healthy adults. Different laboratories and diverse techniques were used to prepare libraries and sequence TCR repertoires, to increase sequencing depth and limit assay-specific biases. Per donor, leukapheresis produced somewhere between about 0.9 and 9.5 billion PBMCs.

This clone was detected only a few times. The target of this receptor is not known. No base qualities exist here, and no much larger clone lies one base off it. TCR CDR3 regions were amplified from genomic DNA by multiplex PCR using the deep immunoSEQ assay. Extracted genomic DNA from each cell subset was distributed evenly across all wells of several immunoSEQ 96-well plates, and each plate was treated as a replicate. For sorted subsets, 200 to 250 ng of genomic DNA, equivalent to about 30,000 T cell genomes, went into each replicate PCR. The purified libraries were quantified using a Qubit 3.0 fluorometer, sized with a Bioanalyzer 2100, and then quantified again using the KAPA Library Quantification kit. Each immunoSEQ 96-well plate was sequenced on its own single-read 150-cycle Illumina NextSeq 550 flow cell. Per the source publication's procedure: Because the immunoSEQ output held only junctional sequences and lacked quality scores, the filtering could not match the filtering applied to full-length reads. Sequences were annotated with PyIR, a Python wrapper for IgBLAST v1.9, and V/J genes and CDR3 were assigned using IMGT germline references. Reads with weak V/J assignments (E-value above 1e-6), missing CDR3, stop codons, out-of-frame junctions, or ambiguous translated residues were removed. A V3J clonotype was defined by an identical inferred V gene, J gene, and CDR3 amino acid sequence. Percentage overlap between repertoires was computed as shared unique clonotypes divided by the size of the smaller repertoire. RTK rarefaction, the Chao1 estimator, and Recon v2.1 estimates of unobserved clonotypes were used to assess repertoire richness. Generation probabilities for all TCRbeta clonotypes obtained by the gDNA method from a handful of donors were computed using OLGA. This immuneACCESS table, as held by TCRdb, lists in-frame sequences with V and J called but not all clones. Of the missing ones, under half trace to an unresolved V gene in checked studies; the others have no known cause. The DNA gave D and trimming, while V, J and clone size come from that table. For this sample there are 740,000 or so clones; around 78% appear just once. Roughly 1.9% of the sample lies in the top ten.

Taken from cysteine to phenylalanine, the CDR3 has 15 residues. Only CDR3 DNA remains: 45 bases, in frame from the first base. The germline V gene (reference sequence) yields LNHDA for CDR1 and SQIVND for CDR2. V and J lose 5 bases and 2 bases, and a span of 15 bases separates them. Healthy HIV-negative adults with no recently reported acute infections or vaccinations were included as donors. Every donor was a Caucasian adult residing in Nashville, Tennessee, USA. CD4+ T cells were enriched by magnetic negative selection, after which naive cells were positively selected on CD45RA and the negative fraction was taken as the memory subset. After blood collection by leukapheresis, PBMCs were isolated using Ficoll-Histopaque density gradient centrifugation and then cryopreserved in the vapor phase of liquid nitrogen. Analytical flow cytometry was used to check the purity and quantity of each magnetically sorted T cell population. From each sorted fraction, genomic DNA was isolated and quantified by UV absorbance on a Nanodrop 2000c.

The study at large found these results: Sampling was restricted to blood, and TCR repertoires in tissues likely differ from the TCR repertoires found in blood. Pairwise subsampling indicated that sequencing depth was expected to affect the degree of clonotype sharing among donors. Incomplete sequencing was indicated by rarefaction of sorted-subset datasets, despite the large sequencing depth. Because the study included a small number of donors, the genetic and exposure-history diversity represented was limited. Estimated clonotype richness was generally larger for naive than for memory subsets. Compared with non-shared clonotypes, the clonotypes found in all four sorted-subset donors had higher generation probabilities. Across a few donors, about 5.2% of naive CD4, around 3.3% of naive CD8, under 2.5% of memory CD4, and 0.4% to 0.45% of memory CD8 clonotypes were shared.

Rearrangement joined TRBV19 to TRBJ1-2; the D segment cannot be called with confidence. The receptor was isolated from a woman between 25 and 40 years old in good health. The sequencing input was memory CD4+ T cells sorted from blood. Interpreted using the paper, the cell subset or site label stands for: CD45RA-negative fraction. CDR3 reads: CASSARTTGNYGYTF. At the DNA level, the sequence is TGTGCCAGTAGTGCCCGGACGACTGGCAACTATGGCTACACCTTC. Where the CDR3 stops, the reference TRBV19 and TRBJ1-2 genes take over; the full variable domain is DGGITQSPKYLFRKEGQNVTLSCEQNLNHDAMYWYRQDPGQGLRLIYYSQIVNDFQKGDIAEGYSVSREKKESFPLTVTSAQKNPTAFYLCASSARTTGNYGYTFGSGTRLTVV.